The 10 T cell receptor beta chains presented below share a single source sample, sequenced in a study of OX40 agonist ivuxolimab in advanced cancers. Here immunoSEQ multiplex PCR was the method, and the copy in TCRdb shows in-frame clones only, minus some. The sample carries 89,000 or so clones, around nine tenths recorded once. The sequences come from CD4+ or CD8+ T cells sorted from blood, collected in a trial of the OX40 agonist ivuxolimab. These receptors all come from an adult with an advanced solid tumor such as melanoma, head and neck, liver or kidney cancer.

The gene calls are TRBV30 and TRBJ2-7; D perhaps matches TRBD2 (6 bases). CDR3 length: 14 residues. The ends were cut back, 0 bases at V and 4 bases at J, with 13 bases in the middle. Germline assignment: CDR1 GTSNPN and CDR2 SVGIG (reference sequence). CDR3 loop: CAWSVTGAVYEQYF. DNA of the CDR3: TGTGCCTGGAGTGTAACGGGAGCAGTGTACGAGCAGTACTTC.

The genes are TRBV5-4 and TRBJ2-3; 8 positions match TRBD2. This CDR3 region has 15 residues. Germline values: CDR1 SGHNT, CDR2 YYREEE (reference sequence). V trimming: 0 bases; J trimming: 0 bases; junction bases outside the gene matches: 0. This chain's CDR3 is CASSLGLASTDTQYF. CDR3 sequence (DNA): TGTGCCAGCAGCTTGGGACTAGCGAGCACAGATACGCAGTATTTT.

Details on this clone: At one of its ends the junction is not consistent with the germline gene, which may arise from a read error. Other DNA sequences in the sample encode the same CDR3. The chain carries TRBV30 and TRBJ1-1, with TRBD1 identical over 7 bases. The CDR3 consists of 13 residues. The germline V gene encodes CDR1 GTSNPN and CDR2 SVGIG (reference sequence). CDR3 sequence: CAWSANRGTEAFF. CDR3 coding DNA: TGTGCCTGGAGTGCCAACAGGGGCACTGAGGCTTTCTTT.

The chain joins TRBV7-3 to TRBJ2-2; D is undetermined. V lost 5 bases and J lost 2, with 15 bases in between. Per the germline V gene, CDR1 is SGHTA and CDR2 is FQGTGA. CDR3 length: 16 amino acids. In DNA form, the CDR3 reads TGTGCCAGCAGCCTATACACCGCGGCTAACACCGGGGAGCTGTTTTTT. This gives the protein CASSLYTAANTGELFF.

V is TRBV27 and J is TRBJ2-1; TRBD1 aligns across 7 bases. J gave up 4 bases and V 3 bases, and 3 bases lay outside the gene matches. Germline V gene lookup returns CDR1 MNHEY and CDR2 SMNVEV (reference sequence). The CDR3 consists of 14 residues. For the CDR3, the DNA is TGTGCCAGCAGTTTCCAGGGGGAATACAATGAGCAGTTCTTC. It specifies CASSFQGEYNEQFF.

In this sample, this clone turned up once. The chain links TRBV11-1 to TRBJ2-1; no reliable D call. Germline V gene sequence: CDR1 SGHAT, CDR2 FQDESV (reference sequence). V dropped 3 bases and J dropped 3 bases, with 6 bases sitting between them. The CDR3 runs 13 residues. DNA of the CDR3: TGTGCCAGCAGCTTGGAGATCTACAATGAGCAGTTCTTC. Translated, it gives CASSLEIYNEQFF. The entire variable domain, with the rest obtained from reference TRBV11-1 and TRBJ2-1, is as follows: EAEVAQSPRYKITEKSQAVAFWCDPISGHATLYWYRQILGQGPELLVQFQDESVVDDSQLPKDRFSAERLKGVDSTLKIQPAELGDSAMYLCASSLEIYNEQFFGPGTRLTVL.

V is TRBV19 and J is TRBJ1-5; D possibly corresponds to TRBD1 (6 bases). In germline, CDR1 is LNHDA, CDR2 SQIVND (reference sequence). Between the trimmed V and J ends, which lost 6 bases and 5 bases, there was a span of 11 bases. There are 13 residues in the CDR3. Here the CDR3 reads CASRGQFDQPQHF. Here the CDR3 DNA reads TGTGCCAGTAGAGGACAGTTCGATCAGCCCCAGCATTTT.

The CDR3 nucleotides read TGTGCCAGTAGTATAGAGGACTCACCCGGAGCAGATACGCAGTATTTT. Protein sequence: CASSIEDSPGADTQYF. The V call is TRBV19, the J call TRBJ2-3, with D tentatively TRBD2 (5 bases). In germline, CDR1 is LNHDA, CDR2 SQIVND (reference sequence). V shed 0 bases and J shed 4 bases, with 14 bases lying between them. The CDR3 runs 16 residues. The full variable domain, its missing parts supplied by reference TRBV19 and TRBJ2-3, is DGGITQSPKYLFRKEGQNVTLSCEQNLNHDAMYWYRQDPGQGLRLIYYSQIVNDFQKGDIAEGYSVSREKKESFPLTVTSAQKNPTAFYLCASSIEDSPGADTQYFGPGTRLTVL.

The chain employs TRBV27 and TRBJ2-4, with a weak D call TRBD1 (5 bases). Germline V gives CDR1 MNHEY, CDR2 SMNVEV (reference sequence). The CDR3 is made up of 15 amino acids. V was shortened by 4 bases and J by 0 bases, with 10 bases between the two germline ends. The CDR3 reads CASSSGQLAKNIQYF. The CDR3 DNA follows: TGTGCCAGCAGTTCCGGACAACTAGCCAAAAACATTCAGTACTTC.

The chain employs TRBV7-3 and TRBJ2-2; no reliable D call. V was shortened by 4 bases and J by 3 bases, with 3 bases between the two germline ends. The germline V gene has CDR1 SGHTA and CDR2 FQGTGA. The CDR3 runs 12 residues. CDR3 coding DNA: TGTGCCAGCAGCTCTCACACCGGGGAGCTGTTTTTT. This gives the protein CASSSHTGELFF.